These 24 T cell receptor beta chains were sequenced from one sample in a study of blood T cell repertoires in COVID-19. Assay used: immunoSEQ multiplex PCR; TCRdb lists only in-frame clones, some missing. The table shows roughly 70,000 clones, with over 70% occurring only once. Sequencing was carried out using peripheral blood. Source of these receptors: a man between 60 and 75 years old with acute or convalescent COVID-19.

This clone appeared a few times. The rearrangement uses TRBV9 and TRBJ2-3; TRBD2 might be the D (5 bases). The germline V and J ends were trimmed by 3 bases and 4 bases, with 27 bases remaining between them. The CDR3 extends over 19 amino acids. Germline V gives CDR1 SGDLS, CDR2 YYNGEE. DNA of the CDR3: TGTGCCAGCAGCGGGCCCAGAACACCCACTAGGGCCGGGGCAGATACGCAGTATTTT. Protein product: CASSGPRTPTRAGADTQYF. Full variable domain (remainder filled in from reference TRBV9 and TRBJ2-3): DSGVTQTPKHLITATGQRVTLRCSPRSGDLSVYWYQQSLDQGLQFLIQYYNGEERAKGNILERFSAQQFPDLHSELNLSSLELGDSALYFCASSGPRTPTRAGADTQYFGPGTRLTVL.

CDR3 nucleotides: TGTGCCAGCAGCGCCGGGGGGGCAGAAAAACTGTTTTTT. Residues: CASSAGGAEKLFF. The gene calls are TRBV13 and TRBJ1-4, with a possible D match to TRBD1 (6 bases). Trimming pared 5 bases from V and 8 bases from J, leaving 12 bases between. CDR3 length equals 13 residues. The germline CDR1 and CDR2 sequences are PRHDT and FYEKMQ (reference sequence).

This chain links TRBV7-3 with TRBJ1-6, with TRBD1 matching 8 bases. Trimming at V came to 1 base and at J to 9 bases, leaving 14 bases not matched to a gene. CDR1 and CDR2 from the germline V gene are SGHTA and FQGTGA. The CDR3 extends over 18 amino acids. The CDR3 loop is CASSLRRSGGEISSPLHF. CDR3 DNA sequence: TGTGCCAGCAGCTTAAGGAGGTCAGGGGGCGAGATCAGTTCACCCCTCCACTTT. Looking up the rest from reference TRBV7-3 and TRBJ1-6 gives the full variable domain: GAGVSQTPSNKVTEKGKYVELRCDPISGHTALYWYRQSLGQGPEFLIYFQGTGAADDSGLPNDRFFAVRPEGSVSTLKIQRTERGDSAVYLCASSLRRSGGEISSPLHFGNGTRLTVT.

CDR3: CASSGQGENTIYF. The CDR3 nucleotides are TGTGCCAGCAGCGGACAGGGAGAAAACACCATATATTTT. This chain uses TRBV11-3 with TRBJ1-3; TRBD1 agrees at 8 bases. Germline CDR1 is SGHNT and CDR2 is YENEEA. The CDR3 consists of 13 residues. V shed 5 bases and J 6 bases; nucleotides not matched to a gene: 3.

The sample holds one count of this clone. The chain recombines TRBV11-3 with TRBJ2-3, with 7 bases aligning to TRBD2. The CDR3 has 14 amino acids. CDR1 and CDR2 from the germline V gene are SGHNT and YENEEA. J gave up 2 bases and V 3 bases, and 2 bases lay outside the gene matches. The CDR3, as DNA: TGTGCCAGCAGCTTTAGCGGGCCCACAGATACGCAGTATTTT. It is translated as CASSFSGPTDTQYF.

The chain links TRBV30 to TRBJ2-5; a possible D gene is TRBD1 (5 bases). In germline, CDR1 is GTSNPN, CDR2 SVGIG (reference sequence). The CDR3 totals 12 residues. V was pared by 3 bases and J by 5 bases, with 10 bases between. CDR3: CAWSRVGETQYF. The CDR3 nucleotides read TGTGCCTGGAGCAGGGTGGGGGAGACCCAGTACTTC. Full variable domain (outside the CDR3, taken from reference TRBV30 and TRBJ2-5): SQTIHQWPATLVQPVGSPLSLECTVEGTSNPNLYWYRQAAGRGLQLLFYSVGIGQISSEVPQNLSASRPQDRQFILSSKKLLLSDSGFYLCAWSRVGETQYFGPGTRLLVL.

This clone was found many times. CDR3 protein: CASSLWTGGYNEQFF. For the CDR3, the DNA is TGTGCCAGCAGCTTGTGGACGGGAGGCTACAATGAGCAGTTCTTC. J is TRBJ2-1 and V is TRBV5-6; 7 nucleotides align to TRBD2. Losses at the gene ends were 1 base for V and 3 bases for J; bases not matched to a gene: 4. The CDR3 is 15 residues long. Looked up from germline, CDR1 is SGHDT and CDR2 is YYEEEE.

The rearrangement joins TRBV6-5 to TRBJ2-1; TRBD2 is a possible D gene (9 bases). Germline values: CDR1 MNHEY, CDR2 SVGAGI. The ends were cut back, 6 bases at V and 10 bases at J, with 19 bases in the middle. The CDR3 runs 14 residues. CDR3 nucleotides: TGTGCCAGCAGCGGACAGGGCAGCGGGAGGGAGCAGTTCTTC. Amino acid sequence: CASSGQGSGREQFF.

V gene TRBV28 combines with J gene TRBJ1-1; 8 bases are shared with TRBD1. V was pared by 9 bases and J by 1 base, with 1 base of the junction left unmatched. The CDR3 covers 12 residues. Germline lookup yields CDR1 MDHEN and CDR2 SYDVKM. As DNA, the CDR3 is TGTGCCAGTGGGACAGGGAACACTGAAGCTTTCTTT. Its translation: CASGTGNTEAFF.

This chain links TRBV5-1 with TRBJ2-5, with D unclear. Trimming shortened V by 0 bases and J by 5 bases, and 11 bases separated the two germline ends. CDR1 is SGHRS and CDR2 is YFSETQ in the germline V gene. The length of the CDR3 is 14 residues. Written as DNA, the CDR3 is TGCGCCAGCAGCTTGGGACTCCCAACGGAGACCCAGTACTTC. Residues: CASSLGLPTETQYF. Looking up the rest from reference TRBV5-1 and TRBJ2-5 gives the full variable domain: KAGVTQTPRYLIKTRGQQVTLSCSPISGHRSVSWYQQTPGQGLQFLFEYFSETQRNKGNFPGRFSGRQFSNSRSEMNVSTLELGDSALYLCASSLGLPTETQYFGPGTRLLVL.

The chain has TRBV30 and TRBJ1-1, with D possibly TRBD1 on 6 matching bases. The CDR3 is 12 amino acids. Germline CDR1 GTSNPN, CDR2 SVGIG (reference sequence). Trimming took off 2 bases at V and 6 bases at J, with 10 bases between the two ends. DNA for the CDR3: TGTGCCTGGAGTACAGGGATCGCTGAAGCTTTCTTT. Translated, it gives CAWSTGIAEAFF.

The chain carries TRBV5-1 and TRBJ1-2, with TRBD1 matching over 8 bases. The CDR3 has 16 residues. The V gene end was trimmed by 5 bases and the J gene end by 0 bases; junction bases not matched to a gene: 9. The germline gives CDR1 SGHRS, CDR2 YFSETQ. Here the CDR3 DNA reads TGCGCCAGCAGGGGGGCACAGGGGGATTCTAACTATGGCTACACCTTC. Amino acids: CASRGAQGDSNYGYTF.

In this sample, this clone turned up many times. In DNA, the CDR3 is TGTGCCAGCAGCTACCAGACAGGGGGTGAAGCTTTCTTT. Encoded protein: CASSYQTGGEAFF. V is TRBV11-3 and J is TRBJ1-1; TRBD1 matches at 9 bases. J gave up 7 bases and V 4 bases, and 4 bases lay outside the gene matches. This CDR3 spans 13 amino acids. From germline, CDR1 is SGHNT and CDR2 YENEEA.

The chain joins TRBV5-1 to TRBJ1-3; no clear D. The germline V gene has CDR1 SGHRS and CDR2 YFSETQ. CDR3 length: 14 amino acids. Trimming took off 4 bases at V and 3 bases at J, with 11 bases between the two ends. The CDR3 loop is CASSLGLDGNTIYF. Here the CDR3 DNA reads TGCGCCAGCAGCCTTGGGCTGGATGGAAACACCATATATTTT.

This rearrangement joins TRBV7-3 to TRBJ2-7, with D possibly TRBD2 on 6 matching bases. V gave up 5 bases and J gave up 4 bases, with 12 bases separating them. Germline lookup yields CDR1 SGHTA and CDR2 FQGTGA. The CDR3 loop spans 13 amino acids. CDR3 coding DNA: TGTGCCAGCAGCCCCGGGGGTAATTACGAGCAGTACTTC. Residues: CASSPGGNYEQYF. Together with reference TRBV7-3 and TRBJ2-7, the CDR3 gives the full variable domain: GAGVSQTPSNKVTEKGKYVELRCDPISGHTALYWYRQSLGQGPEFLIYFQGTGAADDSGLPNDRFFAVRPEGSVSTLKIQRTERGDSAVYLCASSPGGNYEQYFGPGTRLTVT.

The CDR3 coding sequence is TGTGCCTGGAGTTGGGGACAGGGAAGGGGCTACACCTTC. This codes for CAWSWGQGRGYTF. This sequence joins TRBV30 and TRBJ1-2; TRBD1 agrees at 9 bases. V lost 2 bases and J lost 8; bases outside the gene matches: 6. CDR3 length: 13 residues. Germline CDR1 is GTSNPN and CDR2 is SVGIG (reference sequence).

V and J are TRBV12-3 or TRBV12-4 and TRBJ1-2, with D tentatively TRBD1 (5 bases). There are 13 residues in the CDR3. The germline V and J ends were trimmed by 5 bases and 7 bases, with 14 bases remaining between them. The CDR3 here is CASSRAGISGYTF. The CDR3 DNA reads TGTGCCAGCAGTAGGGCAGGGATTAGTGGCTACACCTTC.

This clone showed up just once. The chain couples TRBV6-1 to TRBJ2-7, with a possible D match to TRBD1 (6 bases). With 2 bases removed from V and 3 bases from J, the gap between germline ends came to 14 bases. Germline CDR1 MNHNS, CDR2 SASEGT. The CDR3 extends over 15 amino acids. The CDR3 here is CASSETWGLNYEQYF. As DNA, the CDR3 is TGTGCCAGCAGTGAAACGTGGGGGCTAAACTACGAGCAGTACTTC.

The V call is TRBV9, the J call TRBJ2-4; tentative D call: TRBD2 (5 bases). V lost 1 base and J lost 10, with 12 bases in between. CDR3 size: 13 residues. Germline V CDR1 and CDR2: SGDLS, YYNGEE. The CDR3 nucleotides read TGTGCCAGCAGCGTATCCGGGGATGGGATTCAGTACTTC. It codes for CASSVSGDGIQYF.

The V call is TRBV7-2, the J call TRBJ2-7; the match to TRBD1 covers 9 bases. Germline V gives CDR1 SGHTA, CDR2 FQGNSA. The CDR3 consists of 15 residues. V lost 2 bases, J lost 1 base, and 3 bases stayed unmatched. The CDR3 sequence is CASSLIGQGSYEQYV. DNA of the CDR3: TGTGCCAGCAGCTTAATTGGACAGGGGTCCTACGAGCAGTACGTC.

The chain links TRBV7-6 to TRBJ1-6; TRBD1 aligns across 8 bases. Losses at the gene ends were 4 bases for V and 6 bases for J; bases not matched to a gene: 14. The CDR3 is 18 residues long. Germline assignment: CDR1 SGHVS and CDR2 FNYEAQ. The CDR3: CASSSSPGQVASNSPLHF. Written as DNA, the CDR3 is TGTGCCAGCAGCTCAAGTCCGGGACAGGTAGCTTCTAATTCACCCCTCCACTTT.

This sequence joins TRBV2 and TRBJ1-4; tentatively, D is TRBD1 (5 bases). The CDR3 runs to 15 residues. The germline V gene has CDR1 SNHLY and CDR2 FYNNEI. The V and J ends lost 5 bases and 3 bases respectively, with 13 bases between them. The CDR3 protein is CASSKGLAANEKLFF. The DNA for the CDR3 is TGTGCCAGCAGTAAGGGACTCGCGGCTAATGAAAAACTGTTTTTT.

This chain connects TRBV7-2 to TRBJ1-6; 8 nucleotides align to TRBD1. Per germline, CDR1 SGHTA and CDR2 FQGNSA. The V gene end was trimmed by 2 bases and the J gene end by 9 bases; junction bases not matched to a gene: 6. The CDR3 totals 15 residues. This CDR3 is CASSLSGQGTSPLHF. The CDR3 DNA follows: TGTGCCAGCAGCTTATCAGGACAGGGAACTTCACCCCTCCACTTT.

The V gene is TRBV12-3 or TRBV12-4, the J gene TRBJ1-4; D gene unclear. The CDR3 is 12 amino acids. Trimming left V 3 bases short and J 7 bases short, with 6 bases between. The DNA for the CDR3 is TGTGCCAGCAGTTTCTCCCCTGAAAAACTGTTTTTT. This sequence encodes CASSFSPEKLFF.